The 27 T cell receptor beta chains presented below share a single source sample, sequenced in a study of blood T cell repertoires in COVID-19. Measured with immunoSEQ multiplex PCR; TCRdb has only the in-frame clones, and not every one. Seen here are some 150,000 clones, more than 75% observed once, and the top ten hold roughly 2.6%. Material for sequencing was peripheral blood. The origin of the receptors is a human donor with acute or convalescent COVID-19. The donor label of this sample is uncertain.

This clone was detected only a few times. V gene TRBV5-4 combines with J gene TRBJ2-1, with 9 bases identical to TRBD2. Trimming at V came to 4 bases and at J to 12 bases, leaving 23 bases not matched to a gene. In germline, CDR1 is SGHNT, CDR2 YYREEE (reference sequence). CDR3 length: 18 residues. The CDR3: CASSPGALAGSSVFGQFF. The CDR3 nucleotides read TGTGCCAGCAGCCCTGGAGCACTAGCGGGTTCCTCAGTATTTGGGCAGTTCTTC.

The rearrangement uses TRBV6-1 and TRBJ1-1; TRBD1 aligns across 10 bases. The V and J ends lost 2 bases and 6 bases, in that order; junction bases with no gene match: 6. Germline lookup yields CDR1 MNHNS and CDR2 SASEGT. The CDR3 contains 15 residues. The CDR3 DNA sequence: TGTGCCAGCAGTGAAAAGCGGGACAGGGGTCCTGAAGCTTTCTTT. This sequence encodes CASSEKRDRGPEAFF.

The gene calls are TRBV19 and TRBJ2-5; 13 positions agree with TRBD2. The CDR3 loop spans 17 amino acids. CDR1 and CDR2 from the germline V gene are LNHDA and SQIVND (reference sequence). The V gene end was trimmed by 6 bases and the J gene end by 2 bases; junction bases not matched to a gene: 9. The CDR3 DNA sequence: TGTGCCAGTAGAAGGGACGGGACTAGCGGGGATCAAGAGACCCAGTACTTC. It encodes CASRRDGTSGDQETQYF.

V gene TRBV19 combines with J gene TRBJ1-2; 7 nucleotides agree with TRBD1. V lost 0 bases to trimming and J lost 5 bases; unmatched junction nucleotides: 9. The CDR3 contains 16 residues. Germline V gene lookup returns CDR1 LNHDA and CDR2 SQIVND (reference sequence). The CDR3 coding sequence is TGTGCCAGTAGTATAGATTCGGACAGGACTGGATATGGCTACACCTTC. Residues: CASSIDSDRTGYGYTF. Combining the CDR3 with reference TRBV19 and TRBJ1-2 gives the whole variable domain DGGITQSPKYLFRKEGQNVTLSCEQNLNHDAMYWYRQDPGQGLRLIYYSQIVNDFQKGDIAEGYSVSREKKESFPLTVTSAQKNPTAFYLCASSIDSDRTGYGYTFGSGTRLTVV.

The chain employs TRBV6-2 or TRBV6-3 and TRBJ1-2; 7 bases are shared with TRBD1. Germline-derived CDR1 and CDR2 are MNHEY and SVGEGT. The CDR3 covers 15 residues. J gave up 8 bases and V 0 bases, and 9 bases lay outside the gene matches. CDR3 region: CASSYSSTGQAGYTF. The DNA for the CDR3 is TGTGCCAGCAGTTACTCGAGTACCGGACAGGCAGGCTACACCTTC.

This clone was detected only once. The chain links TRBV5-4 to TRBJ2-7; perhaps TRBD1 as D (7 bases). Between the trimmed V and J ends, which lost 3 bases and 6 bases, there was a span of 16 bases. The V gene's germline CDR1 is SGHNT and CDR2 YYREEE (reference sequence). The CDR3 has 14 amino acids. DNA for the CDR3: TGTGCCAGCAGCTCGCTTCAGGGGGGTGGCGAGCAGTACGTC. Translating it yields CASSSLQGGGEQYV.

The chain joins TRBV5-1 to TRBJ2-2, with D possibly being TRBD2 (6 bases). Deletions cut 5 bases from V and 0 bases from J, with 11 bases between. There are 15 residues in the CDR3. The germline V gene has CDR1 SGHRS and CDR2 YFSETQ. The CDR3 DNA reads TGCGCCAGCAGAGGGGCGGGGTCGAACACCGGGGAGCTGTTTTTT. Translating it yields CASRGAGSNTGELFF.

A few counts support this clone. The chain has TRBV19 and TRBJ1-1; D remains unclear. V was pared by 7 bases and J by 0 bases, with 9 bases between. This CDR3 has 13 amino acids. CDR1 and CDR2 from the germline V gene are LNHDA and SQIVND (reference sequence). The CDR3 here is CASTQSLNTEAFF. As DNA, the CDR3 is TGTGCCAGTACACAGTCGTTGAACACTGAAGCTTTCTTT.

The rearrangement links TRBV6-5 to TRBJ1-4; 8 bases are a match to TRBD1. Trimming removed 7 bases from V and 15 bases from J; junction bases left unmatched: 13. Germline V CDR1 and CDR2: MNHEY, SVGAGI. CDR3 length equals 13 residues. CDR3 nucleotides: TGTGCCAGCAACCCGGCCACAGGGGGGTCTGTGTTTTTT. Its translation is CASNPATGGSVFF.

The CDR3 DNA reads as TGTGCCAGCAGCCAAAGGCGGCCGGTGTCTGGAAACACCATATATTTT. Translated: CASSQRRPVSGNTIYF. The chain couples TRBV14 to TRBJ1-3, with D unclear. Trimming shortened V by 2 bases and J by 1 base, and 12 bases separated the two germline ends. The length of the CDR3 is 16 residues. Germline V gene data show CDR1 as SGHDN and CDR2 as FVKESK.

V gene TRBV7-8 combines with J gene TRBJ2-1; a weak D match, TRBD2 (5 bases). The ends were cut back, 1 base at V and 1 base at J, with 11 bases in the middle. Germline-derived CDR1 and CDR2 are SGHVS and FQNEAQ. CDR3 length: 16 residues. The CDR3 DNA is TGTGCCAGCAGCTTAGTCGCTAGCAAGTCCTACAATGAGCAGTTCTTC. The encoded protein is CASSLVASKSYNEQFF.

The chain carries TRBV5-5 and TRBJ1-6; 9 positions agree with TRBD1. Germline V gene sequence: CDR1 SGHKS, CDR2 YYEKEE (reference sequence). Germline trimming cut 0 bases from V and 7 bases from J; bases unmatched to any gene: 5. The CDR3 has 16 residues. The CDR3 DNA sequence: TGTGCCAGCAGCTTGGTAACCGGGACAGGGAATTCACCCCTCCACTTT. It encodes CASSLVTGTGNSPLHF.

This CDR3 reads CASILSENSYNEQFF. The CDR3 DNA sequence: TGTGCCAGCATTTTAAGCGAAAACTCCTACAATGAGCAGTTCTTC. V usage is TRBV6-5 and J usage is TRBJ2-1; D is uncertain. Deletions cut 7 bases from V and 0 bases from J, with 13 bases between. The CDR3 is 15 residues long. CDR1 is MNHEY, CDR2 SVGAGI, per germline.

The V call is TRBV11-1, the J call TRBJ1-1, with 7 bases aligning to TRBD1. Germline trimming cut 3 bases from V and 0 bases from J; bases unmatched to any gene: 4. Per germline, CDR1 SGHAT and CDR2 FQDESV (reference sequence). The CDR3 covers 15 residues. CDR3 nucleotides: TGTGCCAGCAGCTTTCCTCAGGGGGTGAACACTGAAGCTTTCTTT. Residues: CASSFPQGVNTEAFF.

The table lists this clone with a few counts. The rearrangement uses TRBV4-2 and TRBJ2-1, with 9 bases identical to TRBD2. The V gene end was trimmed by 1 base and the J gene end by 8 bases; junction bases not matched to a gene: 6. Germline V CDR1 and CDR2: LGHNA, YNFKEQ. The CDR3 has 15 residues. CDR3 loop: CASSQAAGGDDEQFF. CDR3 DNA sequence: TGTGCCAGCAGCCAAGCAGCGGGGGGTGACGATGAGCAGTTCTTC.

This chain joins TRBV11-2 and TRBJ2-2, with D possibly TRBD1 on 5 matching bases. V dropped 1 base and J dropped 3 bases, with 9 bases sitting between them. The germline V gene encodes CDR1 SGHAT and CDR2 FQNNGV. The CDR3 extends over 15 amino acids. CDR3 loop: CASSLGSGYTGELFF. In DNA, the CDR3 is TGTGCCAGCAGCTTAGGATCAGGGTACACCGGGGAGCTGTTTTTT.

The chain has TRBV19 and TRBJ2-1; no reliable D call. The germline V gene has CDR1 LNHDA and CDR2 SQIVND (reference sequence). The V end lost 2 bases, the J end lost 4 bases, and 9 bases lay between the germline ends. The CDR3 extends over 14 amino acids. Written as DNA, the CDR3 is TGTGCCAGTAGTATACCAACAGAATACAATGAGCAGTTCTTC. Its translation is CASSIPTEYNEQFF.

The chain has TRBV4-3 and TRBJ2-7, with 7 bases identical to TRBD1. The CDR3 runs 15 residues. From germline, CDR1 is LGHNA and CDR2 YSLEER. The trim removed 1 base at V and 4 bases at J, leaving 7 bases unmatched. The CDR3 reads CASSQAWDRLYEQYF. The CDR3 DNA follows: TGCGCCAGCAGCCAAGCCTGGGACAGACTATACGAGCAGTACTTC.

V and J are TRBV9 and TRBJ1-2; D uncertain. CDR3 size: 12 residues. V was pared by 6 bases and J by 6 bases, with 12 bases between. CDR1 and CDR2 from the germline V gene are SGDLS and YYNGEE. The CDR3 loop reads CASKGDIDGYTF. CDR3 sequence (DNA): TGTGCCAGCAAAGGTGACATCGATGGCTACACCTTC. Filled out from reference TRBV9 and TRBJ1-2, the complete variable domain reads DSGVTQTPKHLITATGQRVTLRCSPRSGDLSVYWYQQSLDQGLQFLIQYYNGEERAKGNILERFSAQQFPDLHSELNLSSLELGDSALYFCASKGDIDGYTFGSGTRLTVV.

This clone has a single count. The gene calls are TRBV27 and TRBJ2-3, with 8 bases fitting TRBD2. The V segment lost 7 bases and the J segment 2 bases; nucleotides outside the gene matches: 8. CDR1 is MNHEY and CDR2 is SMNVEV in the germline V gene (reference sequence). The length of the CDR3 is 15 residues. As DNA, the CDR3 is TGTGCCAGCACCCTAAGCGGGGGATACACAGATACGCAGTATTTT. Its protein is CASTLSGGYTDTQYF.

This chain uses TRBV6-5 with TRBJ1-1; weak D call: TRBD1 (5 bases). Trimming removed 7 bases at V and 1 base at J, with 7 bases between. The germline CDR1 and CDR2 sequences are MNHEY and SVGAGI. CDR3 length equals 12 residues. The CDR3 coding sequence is TGTGCCAGCACCGGACAGAACACTGAAGCTTTCTTT. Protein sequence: CASTGQNTEAFF.

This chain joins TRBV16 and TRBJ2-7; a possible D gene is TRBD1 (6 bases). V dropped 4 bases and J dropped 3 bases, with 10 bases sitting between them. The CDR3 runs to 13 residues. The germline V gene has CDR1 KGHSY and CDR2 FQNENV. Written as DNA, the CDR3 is TGTGCCAGCAGCCTTGGGACAAACTACGAGCAGTACTTC. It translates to CASSLGTNYEQYF.

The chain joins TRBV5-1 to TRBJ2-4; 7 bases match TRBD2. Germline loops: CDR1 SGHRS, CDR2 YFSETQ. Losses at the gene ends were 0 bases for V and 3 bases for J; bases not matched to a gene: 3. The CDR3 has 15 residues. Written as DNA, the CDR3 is TGCGCCAGCAGCTTGGTCGGGGAGGGCAAAAACATTCAGTACTTC. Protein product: CASSLVGEGKNIQYF.

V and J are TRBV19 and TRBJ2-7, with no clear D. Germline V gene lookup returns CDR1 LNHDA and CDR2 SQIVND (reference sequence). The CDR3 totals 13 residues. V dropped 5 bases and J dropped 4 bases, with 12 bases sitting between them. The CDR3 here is CASSDPPGYEQYF. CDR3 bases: TGTGCCAGTAGTGACCCCCCGGGTTACGAGCAGTACTTC.

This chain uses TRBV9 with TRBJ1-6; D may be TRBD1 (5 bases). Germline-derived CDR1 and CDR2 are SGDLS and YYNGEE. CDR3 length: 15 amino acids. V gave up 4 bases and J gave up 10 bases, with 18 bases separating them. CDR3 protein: CASSPGGKGSSPLHF. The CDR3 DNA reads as TGTGCCAGCAGCCCGGGGGGAAAAGGGTCATCACCCCTCCACTTT.

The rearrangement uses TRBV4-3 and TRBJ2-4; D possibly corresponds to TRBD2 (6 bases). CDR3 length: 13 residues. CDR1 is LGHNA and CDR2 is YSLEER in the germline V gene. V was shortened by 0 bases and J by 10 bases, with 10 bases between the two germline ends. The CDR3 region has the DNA TGCGCCAGCAGCCAAGAAGGCGGGGAGATTCAGTACTTC. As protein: CASSQEGGEIQYF.

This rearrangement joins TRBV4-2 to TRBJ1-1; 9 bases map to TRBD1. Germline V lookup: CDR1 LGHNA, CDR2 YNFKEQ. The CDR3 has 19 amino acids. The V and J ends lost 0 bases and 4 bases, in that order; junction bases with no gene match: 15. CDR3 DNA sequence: TGTGCCAGCAGCCAAGATCTTCGGGCGGGGACAGGGCTTGGCACTGAAGCTTTCTTT. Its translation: CASSQDLRAGTGLGTEAFF.